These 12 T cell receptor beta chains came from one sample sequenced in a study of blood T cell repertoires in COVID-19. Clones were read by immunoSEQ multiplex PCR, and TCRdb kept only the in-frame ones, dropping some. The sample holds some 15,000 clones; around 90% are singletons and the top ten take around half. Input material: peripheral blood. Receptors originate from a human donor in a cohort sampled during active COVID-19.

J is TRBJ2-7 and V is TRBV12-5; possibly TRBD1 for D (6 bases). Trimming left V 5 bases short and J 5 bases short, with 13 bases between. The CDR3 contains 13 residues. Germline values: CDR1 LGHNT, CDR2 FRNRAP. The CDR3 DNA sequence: TGTGCTAGTGGTCCTGGGACACCCCACGAGCAGTACTTC. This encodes CASGPGTPHEQYF.

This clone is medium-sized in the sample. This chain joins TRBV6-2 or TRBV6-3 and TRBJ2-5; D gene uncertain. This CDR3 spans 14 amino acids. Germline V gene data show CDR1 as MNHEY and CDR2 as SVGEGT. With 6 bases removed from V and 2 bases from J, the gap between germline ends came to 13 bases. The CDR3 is CASSSWSVQETQYF. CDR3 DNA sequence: TGTGCCAGCAGCTCCTGGAGCGTGCAAGAGACCCAGTACTTC.

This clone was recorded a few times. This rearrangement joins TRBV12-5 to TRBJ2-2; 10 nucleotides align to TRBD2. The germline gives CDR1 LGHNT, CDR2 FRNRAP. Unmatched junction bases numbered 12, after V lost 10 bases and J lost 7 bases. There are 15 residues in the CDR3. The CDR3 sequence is CANPPQRGGGGELFF. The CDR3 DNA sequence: TGTGCTAACCCGCCCCAGCGGGGGGGCGGCGGGGAGCTGTTTTTT.

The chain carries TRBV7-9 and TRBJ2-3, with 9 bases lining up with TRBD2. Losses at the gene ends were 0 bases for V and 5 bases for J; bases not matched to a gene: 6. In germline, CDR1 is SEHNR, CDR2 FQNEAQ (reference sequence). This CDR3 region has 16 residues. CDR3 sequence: CASSLAAGGRIDTQYF. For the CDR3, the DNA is TGTGCCAGCAGCTTAGCAGCGGGGGGCCGTATAGATACGCAGTATTTT.

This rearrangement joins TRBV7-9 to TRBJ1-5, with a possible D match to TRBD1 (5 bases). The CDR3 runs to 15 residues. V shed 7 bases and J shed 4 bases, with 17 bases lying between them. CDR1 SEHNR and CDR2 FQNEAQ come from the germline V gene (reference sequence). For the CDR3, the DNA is TGTGCCAGCACCGCTGGCGGGACCGTTAATCAGCCCCAGCATTTT. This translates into CASTAGGTVNQPQHF.

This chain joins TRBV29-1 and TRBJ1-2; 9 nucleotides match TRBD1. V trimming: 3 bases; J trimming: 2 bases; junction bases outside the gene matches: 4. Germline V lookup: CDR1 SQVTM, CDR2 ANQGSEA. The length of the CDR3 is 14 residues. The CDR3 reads CSVDGTGRNYGYTF. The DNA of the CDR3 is TGCAGCGTTGATGGGACAGGGAGGAACTATGGCTACACCTTC.

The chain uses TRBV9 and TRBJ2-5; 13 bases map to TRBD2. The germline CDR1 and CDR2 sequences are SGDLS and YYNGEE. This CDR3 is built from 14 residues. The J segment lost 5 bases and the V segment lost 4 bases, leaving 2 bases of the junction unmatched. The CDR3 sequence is CASSPLAGGETQYF. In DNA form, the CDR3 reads TGTGCCAGCAGCCCACTAGCGGGGGGGGAGACCCAGTACTTC. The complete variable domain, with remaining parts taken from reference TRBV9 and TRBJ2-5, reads DSGVTQTPKHLITATGQRVTLRCSPRSGDLSVYWYQQSLDQGLQFLIQYYNGEERAKGNILERFSAQQFPDLHSELNLSSLELGDSALYFCASSPLAGGETQYFGPGTRLLVL.

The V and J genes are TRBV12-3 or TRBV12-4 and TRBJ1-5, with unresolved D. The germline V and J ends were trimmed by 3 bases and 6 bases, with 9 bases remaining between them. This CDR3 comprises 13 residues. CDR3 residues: CASSFSGIQPQHF. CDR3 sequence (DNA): TGTGCCAGCAGTTTCTCGGGTATTCAGCCCCAGCATTTT.

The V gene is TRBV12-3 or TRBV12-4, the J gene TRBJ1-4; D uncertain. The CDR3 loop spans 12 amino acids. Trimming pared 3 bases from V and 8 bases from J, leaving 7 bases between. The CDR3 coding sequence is TGTGCCAGCAGTTTTAACGAGGAAAAACTGTTTTTT. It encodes CASSFNEEKLFF.

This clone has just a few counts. Written as DNA, the CDR3 is TGTGCCAGTAGTATATTCAAGGGGGCGCTCCCCAATGAGCAGTTCTTC. This sequence encodes CASSIFKGALPNEQFF. The chain employs TRBV19 and TRBJ2-1; the match to TRBD1 covers 7 bases. Germline values: CDR1 LNHDA, CDR2 SQIVND (reference sequence). Trimming at V came to 2 bases and at J to 6 bases, leaving 10 bases not matched to a gene. The CDR3 totals 16 residues.

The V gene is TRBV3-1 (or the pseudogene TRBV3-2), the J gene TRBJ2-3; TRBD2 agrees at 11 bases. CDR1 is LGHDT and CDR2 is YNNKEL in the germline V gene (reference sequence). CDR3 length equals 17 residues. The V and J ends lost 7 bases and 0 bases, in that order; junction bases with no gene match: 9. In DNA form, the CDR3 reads TGTGCCAGCACAACCCAGACTAGCGGGGCGAGCACAGATACGCAGTATTTT. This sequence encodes CASTTQTSGASTDTQYF.

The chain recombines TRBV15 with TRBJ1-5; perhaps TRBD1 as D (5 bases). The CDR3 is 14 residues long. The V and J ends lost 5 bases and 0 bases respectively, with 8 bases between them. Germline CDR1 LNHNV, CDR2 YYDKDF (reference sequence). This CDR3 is CATSVGGSNQPQHF. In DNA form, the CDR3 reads TGTGCCACCAGCGTGGGGGGTAGCAATCAGCCCCAGCATTTT.